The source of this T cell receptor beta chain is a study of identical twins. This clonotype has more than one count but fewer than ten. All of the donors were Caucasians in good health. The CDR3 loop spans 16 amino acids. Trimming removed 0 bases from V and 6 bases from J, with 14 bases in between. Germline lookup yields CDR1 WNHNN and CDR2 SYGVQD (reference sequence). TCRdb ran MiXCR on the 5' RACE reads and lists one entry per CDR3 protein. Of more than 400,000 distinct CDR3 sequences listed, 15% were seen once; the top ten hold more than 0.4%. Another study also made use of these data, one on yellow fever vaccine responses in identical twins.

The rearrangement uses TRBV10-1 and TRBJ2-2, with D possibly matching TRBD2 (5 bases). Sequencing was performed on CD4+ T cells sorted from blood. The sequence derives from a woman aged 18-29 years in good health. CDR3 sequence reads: CASSESGVGLAGELFF. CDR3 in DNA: TGCGCCAGCAGTGAGTCGGGAGTAGGCCTCGCCGGGGAGCTGTTTTTT.